The rows below give T cell receptor beta chains drawn from one sample of a study of CD8 T cells in ankylosing spondylitis. In TCRdb, the 5' RACE reads were re-called with MiXCR into one record per CDR3 protein. This table holds 150,000 to 200,000 distinct CDR3 sequences, approximately 10% found once. The source material was blood, either unsorted or a sorted T cell fraction (not recorded which). The source of these receptors is a male donor with ankylosing spondylitis or in good health (not recorded which). Each CDR3 is given with its conserved first and last residue. D genes are given only for firm matches. Size tells how often a clone was seen (once, few, many) or the class of an expanded clone, and some rows leave it out.

j_call | cdr3_length | v_call | clone_size | d_call | cdr3_aa | cdr3_nt
TRBJ2-1 | 15 | TRBV12-3/TRBV12-4 | many | TRBD2 | CASSFETSGRNEQFF | TGTGCCAGCAGTTTCGAGACTAGCGGGAGAAATGAGCAGTTCTTC
TRBJ1-1 | 15 | TRBV7-9 | many | TRBD1 | CASSAHGTGNTEAFF | TGTGCCAGCAGCGCACACGGGACAGGGAACACTGAAGCTTTCTTT
TRBJ2-1 | 19 | TRBV5-1 | many | TRBD2 | CASSFYGSSGRGGYNEQFF | TGCGCCAGCAGCTTTTACGGGTCTAGCGGGAGAGGGGGTTACAATGAGCAGTTCTTC
TRBJ2-1 | 13 | TRBV29-1 | many | - | CSGEDSLENEQFF | TGCAGCGGTGAGGACAGCCTGGAAAATGAGCAGTTCTTC
TRBJ2-5 | 15 | TRBV7-9 | once | - | CASSKDVGPQETQYF | TGTGCCAGCAGCAAGGACGTAGGGCCCCAAGAGACCCAGTACTTC
TRBJ2-1 | 15 | TRBV29-1 | many | TRBD2 | CSVAGTSGNVNEQFF | TGCAGCGTCGCCGGGACTAGCGGGAACGTAAATGAGCAGTTCTTC
TRBJ2-7 | 17 | TRBV5-1 | - | TRBD2 | CASSGSSGRPIRHEQYF | TGCGCCAGCAGCGGTTCTAGCGGGAGGCCCATACGGCACGAGCAGTACTTC
TRBJ2-4 | 16 | TRBV7-8 | few | - | CASSLALKLAKNIQYF | TGTGCCAGCAGCTTAGCACTCAAGCTAGCCAAAAACATTCAGTACTTC
TRBJ2-1 | 14 | TRBV29-1 | many | TRBD1 | CSDAGTGISKVQFF | TGCAGCGACGCCGGGACAGGGATTTCTAAGGTGCAGTTCTTC
TRBJ2-3 | 12 | TRBV3-1 | - | - | CASSQGWDTQYF | TGTGCCAGCAGCCAGGGGTGGGATACGCAGTATTTT
TRBJ1-1 | 18 | TRBV4-1 | many | TRBD1 | CASSPQQGILQRDTEAFF | TGCGCCAGCAGCCCCCAACAGGGGATCCTTCAAAGGGACACTGAAGCTTTCTTT
TRBJ2-2 | 18 | TRBV9 | many | TRBD2 | CASSTRLAGGANTGELFF | TGTGCCAGCAGCACCCGACTAGCGGGGGGAGCGAACACCGGGGAGCTGTTTTTT
TRBJ2-4 | 12 | TRBV5-5 | many | - | CASSVQPDIQYF | TGTGCCAGCAGCGTACAACCTGACATTCAGTACTTC
TRBJ1-2 | 14 | TRBV4-2 | - | - | CASSPGQRDYGYTF | TGTGCCAGCAGCCCAGGACAGCGTGACTATGGCTACACCTTC
TRBJ1-4 | 14 | TRBV11-3 | few | TRBD1 | CASSRDRTGEKLFF | TGTGCCAGCAGCAGAGACAGGACAGGGGAAAAACTGTTTTTT
TRBJ2-1 | 16 | TRBV7-9 | few | - | CASSYPTRSSYNEQFF | TGTGCCAGCAGCTACCCGACAAGGAGCTCCTACAATGAGCAGTTCTTC
TRBJ2-4 | 14 | TRBV3-1 | - | TRBD1 | CASSPGQGPNIQYF | TGTGCCAGCAGCCCGGGACAGGGGCCAAACATTCAGTACTTC
TRBJ2-3 | 14 | TRBV15 | many | - | CATSRDSLGDTQYF | TGTGCCACCAGCAGAGATTCCCTGGGAGATACGCAGTATTTT